Each of the 4 T cell receptor beta chains below was sequenced from the same sample in a study of patients and donors after allogeneic stem cell transplantation. TCRdb analysed the RT-PCR reads with MiXCR anew, one entry per CDR3 protein. The table has 920,000 or so distinct CDR3 sequences, roughly 18% seen once. The sample consisted of blood, either unsorted or a sorted T cell fraction (not recorded which). The receptors derive from a human donor who was either an allogeneic HSCT recipient or a stem cell or donor lymphocyte infusion donor (not recorded which). It is not recorded whose cells these are; they may come from a transplant donor.

The table lists this clonotype with a few counts. This chain joins TRBV12-3 or TRBV12-4 and TRBJ1-6, with D unresolved. V shed 0 bases and J shed 11 bases, with 5 bases lying between them. The length of the CDR3 is 12 residues. In nucleotides, the CDR3 is TGTGCCAGCAGTTTAGCGGTACCACCCCTCCACTTT. This codes for CASSLAVPPLHF.

CDR3 sequence: CASSFSGRVDNEQFF. The DNA for the CDR3 is TGTGCCAGCAGCTTTAGCGGGAGGGTCGACAATGAGCAGTTCTTC. The rearrangement uses TRBV7-9 and TRBJ2-1, with TRBD2 matching 11 bases. The CDR3 is made up of 15 amino acids. Germline CDR1 and CDR2: SEHNR and FQNEAQ (reference sequence). With 3 bases clipped from V and 5 bases from J, the junction kept 3 bases outside the gene matches.

The rearrangement joins TRBV14 to TRBJ2-5; TRBD1 is a possible D gene (5 bases). V was cut by 5 bases and J by 0 bases, with 16 bases left in between. The CDR3 has 16 residues. Germline assignment: CDR1 SGHDN and CDR2 FVKESK. The CDR3 region is CASSKSVGVYQETQYF. The CDR3 bases are TGTGCCAGCAGCAAGTCGGTAGGGGTGTACCAAGAGACCCAGTACTTC.

The J gene is TRBJ1-4, the V gene TRBV5-1; D might be TRBD1 (5 bases). Germline V gene data show CDR1 as SGHRS and CDR2 as YFSETQ. Trimming stripped 5 bases from V and 3 bases from J, with 8 bases between. CDR3 length: 13 residues. In DNA form, the CDR3 reads TGCGCCAGCAGGGCAGGGTCTAATGAAAAACTGTTTTTT. Protein: CASRAGSNEKLFF.